This T cell receptor (beta chain) was captured in a study of blood T cells in healthy people across ages. General study results and limits: Naive T cell percentage showed a strong correlation with the diversity of TCR beta.

The CDR3 consists of 13 residues. V was pared by 8 bases and J by 9 bases, with 9 bases of the junction left unmatched. Germline loops: CDR1 KGHDR, CDR2 SFDVKD. It was with a sample-barcoded 5' primer and a J-beta primer mix that a second PCR of roughly 7 to 12 cycles was run. TCRdb used MiXCR to reprocess the 5' RACE reads, holding one entry per CDR3 protein. The repertoire has 1.5 million to 2 million distinct CDR3 sequences, 28% of them found once; the top ten carry about 8%. This clonotype was counted a few times. As yet, its antigen is unknown. Sequenced input: blood. The receptor's source is a woman in her twenties or thirties in good health. The rearrangement uses TRBV24-1 and TRBJ2-1, with 7 bases fitting TRBD2. CDR3: CATTGGYTGEQFF. The DNA for the CDR3 is TGTGCCACCACGGGGGGTTATACTGGTGAGCAGTTCTTC.